The source of this TCR beta chain is a study of T-cell reconstitution after alpha-beta-depleted transplantation in children. Study findings and constraints: Some patients owed their high day-60 TCRbeta diversity to surviving recipient T cells and thymic progenitors. After transplant, at about two months, alpha-beta T cells were reportedly derived from several hundred expanded graft clones. Newly generated T cells supplied most T-cell counts and diversity one year post-transplant.

A library of TCRbeta sequences, prepared with unique molecular identifiers, was generated. TCRdb reprocessed the PCR reads with MiXCR, giving one entry per CDR3 protein. This sample has 250,000 to 300,000 distinct CDR3 sequences, with around 10% found just once. In its sample, this clonotype was seen many times. What it binds is unknown. This CDR3 contains 14 residues. In germline, CDR1 is SGHRS, CDR2 YFSETQ. Trimming removed 4 bases from V and 7 bases from J; junction bases left unmatched: 9. This chain uses TRBV5-1 with TRBJ2-7, with 9 bases matching TRBD1. Here the sequenced sample was PBMCs, taken before TCRalphabeta/CD19-depleted stem cell transplant. This receptor was obtained from a boy under three years old with acute myeloid leukemia, due to receive a stem cell transplant. The CDR3 here is CASSQGQGLQEQYF. CDR3 nucleotides: TGCGCCAGCAGCCAGGGACAGGGACTACAAGAGCAGTACTTC.